Listed below are T cell receptor beta chains from one sample, sequenced in a study of T cells expressing NK-cell markers. TCRdb reprocessed the 5' RACE reads and reports one entry per CDR3 protein, with no DNA. Across approximately 550,000 distinct CDR3 sequences, the top ten clones capture 3% to 4.5% of the sample. Sequenced: blood T cells: a sorted CD56 or NKG2C T cell subset, CD4+ or CD8+ T cells, or bulk PBMC T cells (not recorded which). The receptors come from a man aged 18 to 30 in good health. Each CDR3 is given with its conserved first and last residue.

TRBJ1-2 TRBV12-3/TRBV12-4 CASRQAEYGYTF
TRBJ2-1 TRBV6-5 CASSYGRREGYNEQFF
TRBJ2-7 TRBV27 CATRSGISYEQYF
TRBJ2-2 TRBV5-5 CASSLKASGSLDTGELFF
TRBJ1-6 TRBV12-5 CASGSETGTGHSPLHF
TRBJ2-5 TRBV5-1 CSSSWPSPGPQYF
TRBJ2-1 TRBV15 CATAPGTEYNEQFF
TRBJ1-3 TRBV12-3/TRBV12-4 CASSLPPSGNTIYF
TRBJ2-1 TRBV7-8 CASSGNLAYNEQFF
TRBJ2-2 TRBV5-6 CASSLRGTDNTGELFF
TRBJ2-5 TRBV7-9 CASSSGEYQETQYF
TRBJ2-2 TRBV12-3/TRBV12-4 CASVAGVLNTGELFF
TRBJ2-7 TRBV20-1 CSAALDHEQYF
TRBJ1-5 TRBV12-3/TRBV12-4 CASRRSSDNQPQHF
TRBJ2-7 TRBV7-3 CASSRDGNYEQYF
TRBJ1-6 TRBV20-1 CSARVDKVSPLHF
TRBJ2-5 TRBV28 CASSLFGVQETQYF
TRBJ1-5 TRBV29-1 CSVAHDSNQPQHF
TRBJ2-7 TRBV3-1 CASSKFGIDEQYF
TRBJ1-1 TRBV6-5 CASSYGGAILNTEAFF
TRBJ2-1 TRBV20-1 CSASEASGRAINEQFF
TRBJ2-1 TRBV7-2 CASSQQRRVGQFF
TRBJ2-1 TRBV29-1 CSVPRRTSSYNEQFF
TRBJ1-2 TRBV20-1 CSARDLSVNYGYTF
TRBJ1-1 TRBV7-2 CASSTSDRGEVGAFF
TRBJ2-7 TRBV6-1 CASSRDLWGAYEQYF